Sequencing of this T cell receptor (beta chain) was carried out in a study of shared clonotypes between healthy human individuals. Donors, healthy HIV-negative adults, lacked recent acute infections or vaccinations. The table came from immunoSEQ multiplex PCR; TCRdb's copy has only in-frame clones and leaves some out. The table has some 2.1 million clones, approximately 95% seen once; the top ten hold about 0.13%. The CDR3 has 14 amino acids. V shed 4 bases and J shed 3 bases, with 9 bases lying between them. Per the germline V gene, CDR1 is MGHDK and CDR2 is SYGVNS. The sequenced material came from naive CD4+ T cells sorted from blood. Subset in this sample: CD45RA+ positively selected. The clonotype was recovered from a man younger than 35 in good health. The chain carries TRBV25-1 and TRBJ1-4; maybe TRBD1 (5 bases). DNA for the CDR3: TGTGCCAGCAGTGCGGCAGGGTCTAATGAAAAACTGTTTTTT. This encodes CASSAAGSNEKLFF.